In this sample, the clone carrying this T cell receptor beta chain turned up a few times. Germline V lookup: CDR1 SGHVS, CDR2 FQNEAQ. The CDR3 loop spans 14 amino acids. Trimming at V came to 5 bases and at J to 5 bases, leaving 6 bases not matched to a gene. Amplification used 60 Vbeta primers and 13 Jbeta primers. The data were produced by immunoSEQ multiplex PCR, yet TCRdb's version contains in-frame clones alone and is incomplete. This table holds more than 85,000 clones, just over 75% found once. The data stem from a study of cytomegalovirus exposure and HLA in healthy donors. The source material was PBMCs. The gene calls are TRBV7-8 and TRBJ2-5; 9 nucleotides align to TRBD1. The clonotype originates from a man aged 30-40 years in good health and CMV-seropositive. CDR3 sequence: CASSTQGAMETQYF. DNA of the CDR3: TGTGCCAGCAGCACACAGGGGGCGATGGAGACCCAGTACTTC.